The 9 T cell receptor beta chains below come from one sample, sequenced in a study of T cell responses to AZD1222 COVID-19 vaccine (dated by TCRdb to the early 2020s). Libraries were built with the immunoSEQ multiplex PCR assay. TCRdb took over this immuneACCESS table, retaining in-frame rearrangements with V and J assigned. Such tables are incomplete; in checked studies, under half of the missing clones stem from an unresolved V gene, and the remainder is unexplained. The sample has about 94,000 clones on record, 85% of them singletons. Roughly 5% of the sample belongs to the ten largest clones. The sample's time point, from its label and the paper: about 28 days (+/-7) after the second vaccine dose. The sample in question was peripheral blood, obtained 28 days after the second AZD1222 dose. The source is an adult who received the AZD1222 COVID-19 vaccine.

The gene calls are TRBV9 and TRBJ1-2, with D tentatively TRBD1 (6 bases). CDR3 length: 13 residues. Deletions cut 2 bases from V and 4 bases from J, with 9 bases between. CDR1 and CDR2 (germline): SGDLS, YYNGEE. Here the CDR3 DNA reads TGTGCCAGCAGCGTGTGGGGGGCCTATGGCTACACCTTC. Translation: CASSVWGAYGYTF.

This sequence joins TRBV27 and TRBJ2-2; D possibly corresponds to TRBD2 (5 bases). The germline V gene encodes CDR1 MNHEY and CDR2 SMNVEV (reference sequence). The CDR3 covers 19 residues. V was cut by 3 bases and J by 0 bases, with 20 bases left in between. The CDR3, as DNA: TGTGCCAGCAGTTTCGTGAGGCTAGCAGGATTTACGAACACCGGGGAGCTGTTTTTT. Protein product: CASSFVRLAGFTNTGELFF.

The CDR3 reads CASSISYLSRDTQYF. DNA for the CDR3: TGTGCCAGTAGTATAAGCTACCTTTCTCGCGATACGCAGTATTTT. V usage is TRBV19 and J usage is TRBJ2-3; the D is unclear. Germline V gene lookup returns CDR1 LNHDA and CDR2 SQIVND (reference sequence). CDR3 size: 15 residues. V was shortened by 2 bases and J by 6 bases, with 15 bases between the two germline ends. The variable domain in full, with the rest retrieved from reference TRBV19 and TRBJ2-3, is DGGITQSPKYLFRKEGQNVTLSCEQNLNHDAMYWYRQDPGQGLRLIYYSQIVNDFQKGDIAEGYSVSREKKESFPLTVTSAQKNPTAFYLCASSISYLSRDTQYFGPGTRLTVL.

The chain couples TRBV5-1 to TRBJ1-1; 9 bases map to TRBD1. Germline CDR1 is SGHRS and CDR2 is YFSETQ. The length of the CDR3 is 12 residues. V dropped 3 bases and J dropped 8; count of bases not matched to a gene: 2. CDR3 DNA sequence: TGCGCCAGCAGCTCTGGGACAGGGGAAGCTTTCTTT. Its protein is CASSSGTGEAFF.

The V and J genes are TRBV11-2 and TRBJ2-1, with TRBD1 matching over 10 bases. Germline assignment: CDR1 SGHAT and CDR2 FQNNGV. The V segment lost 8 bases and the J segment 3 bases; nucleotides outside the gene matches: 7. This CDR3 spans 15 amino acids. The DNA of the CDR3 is TGTGCCAGCCAACCCGGACAGGGGGGCTACAATGAGCAGTTCTTC. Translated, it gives CASQPGQGGYNEQFF. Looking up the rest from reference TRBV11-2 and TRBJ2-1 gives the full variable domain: EAGVAQSPRYKIIEKRQSVAFWCNPISGHATLYWYQQILGQGPKLLIQFQNNGVVDDSQLPKDRFSAERLKGVDSTLKIQPAKLEDSAVYLCASQPGQGGYNEQFFGPGTRLTVL.

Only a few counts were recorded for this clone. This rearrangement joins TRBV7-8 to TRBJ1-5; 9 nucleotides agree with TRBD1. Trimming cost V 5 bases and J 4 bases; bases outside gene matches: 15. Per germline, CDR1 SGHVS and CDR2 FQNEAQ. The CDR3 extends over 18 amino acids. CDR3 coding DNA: TGTGCCAGCAGCCGAAAGGGACAGGGAGGCTGGATAAATCAGCCCCAGCATTTT. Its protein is CASSRKGQGGWINQPQHF.

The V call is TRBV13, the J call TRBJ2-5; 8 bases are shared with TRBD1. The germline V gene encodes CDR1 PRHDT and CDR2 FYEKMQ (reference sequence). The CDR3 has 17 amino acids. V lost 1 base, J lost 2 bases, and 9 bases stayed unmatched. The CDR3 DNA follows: TGTGCCAGCAGCTTAGTTCAGGGGGCTGGTCGGCAAGAGACCCAGTACTTC. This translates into CASSLVQGAGRQETQYF. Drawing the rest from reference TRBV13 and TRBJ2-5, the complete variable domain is AAGVIQSPRHLIKEKRETATLKCYPIPRHDTVYWYQQGPGQDPQFLISFYEKMQSDKGSIPDRFSAQQFSDYHSELNMSSLELGDSALYFCASSLVQGAGRQETQYFGPGTRLLVL.

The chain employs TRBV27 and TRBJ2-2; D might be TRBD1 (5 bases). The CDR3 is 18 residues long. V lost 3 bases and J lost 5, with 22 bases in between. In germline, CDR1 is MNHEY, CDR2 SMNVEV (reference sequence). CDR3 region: CASSLKGPGPMRTGELFF. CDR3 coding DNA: TGTGCCAGCAGTTTGAAGGGGCCCGGCCCCATGCGGACCGGGGAGCTGTTTTTT.

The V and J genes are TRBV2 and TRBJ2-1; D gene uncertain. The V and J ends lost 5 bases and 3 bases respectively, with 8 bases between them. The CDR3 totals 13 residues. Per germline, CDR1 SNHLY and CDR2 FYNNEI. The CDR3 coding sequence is TGTGCCAGCAGTAATCCTAGCTACAATGAGCAGTTCTTC. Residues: CASSNPSYNEQFF.